A selection of T cell receptor beta chains follows, all from one sample in a study of T cell responses to AZD1222 COVID-19 vaccine. Profiled with immunoSEQ multiplex PCR; TCRdb holds only in-frame clones, not every one. Among more than 150,000 clones, about 93% were seen once, and the ten largest hold 1.5% to 2%. Here the sequenced sample was peripheral blood, taken 28 days after the second AZD1222 dose. The origin of the receptors is an adult who received the AZD1222 COVID-19 vaccine. The CDR3 runs from the conserved cysteine through the conserved F or W. A D gene is named only where the DNA matches it firmly.

J gene,D gene,V gene,CDR3 protein
TRBJ2-6,.,TRBV10-3,CAISVSTEGSGANVLTF
TRBJ2-7,.,TRBV6-2/TRBV6-3,CASSGPGARSLRGLYEQYF
TRBJ2-3,TRBD2,TRBV18,CASSPIPSGGGTDTQYF
TRBJ1-2,TRBD1,TRBV28,CASRTTGGSNYGYTF
TRBJ1-1,.,TRBV6-6,CASLLRGDTEAFF
TRBJ2-1,.,TRBV29-1,CSVEARLAIPEQFF
TRBJ2-2,.,TRBV13,CASSAGANTGELFF
TRBJ2-1,TRBD2,TRBV4-2,CASSLTPAGGRNEQFF
TRBJ1-5,.,TRBV28,CASSLRPSNQPQHF
TRBJ2-1,TRBD1,TRBV5-6,CASRRTGVAYNEQFF
TRBJ2-7,.,TRBV6-2/TRBV6-3,CASSYMDGYEQYF
TRBJ2-3,.,TRBV11-2,CASSLRRAVKGTDTQYF
TRBJ1-6,.,TRBV27,CASSPPPQGRNSPLHF
TRBJ2-3,TRBD2,TRBV29-1,CSVVTSGRVDTQYF
TRBJ2-7,TRBD1,TRBV18,CASSPKQGAIGYEQYF
TRBJ2-7,TRBD1,TRBV6-4,CASSRTGSYEQYF
TRBJ2-7,TRBD2,TRBV6-6,CASSSASGKGEQYF
TRBJ2-3,.,TRBV5-1,CASSHGQTDTQYF
TRBJ2-2,TRBD1,TRBV7-9,CASSLVPGQGKAGELFF
TRBJ2-7,TRBD1,TRBV5-6,CASSRGQGKYEQYF
TRBJ2-5,.,TRBV6-5,CASRSAGAIKETQYF
TRBJ2-7,.,TRBV9,CASSTGSAQYF
TRBJ1-3,TRBD1,TRBV5-4,CASSPQGARGNTIYF
TRBJ2-7,TRBD2,TRBV5-8,CASSLVLGGGGEQYF
TRBJ2-2,.,TRBV7-2,CASSLGLASVNTGELFF
TRBJ2-7,.,TRBV15,CATSRDQGPGEQYF
TRBJ2-7,.,TRBV11-2,CASSSWLAYEQYF
TRBJ1-5,.,TRBV18,CASSPGDTNQPQHF
TRBJ2-7,.,TRBV21-1,CASSKGAPTRSYEQYF
TRBJ1-5,TRBD1,TRBV4-1,CASSHKDRASNQPQHF
TRBJ2-7,.,TRBV18,CASSAADSSYEQYF
TRBJ2-3,TRBD2,TRBV6-5,CASSYSLAGALVEQYF
TRBJ2-2,.,TRBV24-1,CATSRGGAGELFF
TRBJ1-1,.,TRBV30,CACVGTEAFF
TRBJ2-5,.,TRBV13,CASSARPQETQYF
TRBJ1-6,.,TRBV29-1,CSVGEDLDSPLHF
TRBJ2-7,TRBD1,TRBV19,CASSPDRGRYEQYF
TRBJ1-5,.,TRBV12-2,CASPLGGAGNQPQHF
TRBJ1-2,.,TRBV7-2,CASTEYTGQGYTF
TRBJ2-7,TRBD2,TRBV6-5,CASSYSSLAASYEQYF
TRBJ2-1,.,TRBV19,CASTALGNEQFF
TRBJ2-3,TRBD2,TRBV4-3,CASSQGEGWEDTQYF
TRBJ2-3,.,TRBV28,CASSLTGPADTQYF
TRBJ2-2,TRBD2,TRBV10-3,CAIRTRKLAENTGELFF
TRBJ2-2,.,TRBV28,CASSSTNTGELFF
TRBJ2-3,TRBD1,TRBV19,CASSMAGGGTDTQYF
TRBJ1-5,.,TRBV3-1/TRBV3-2,CASSQSGGNSNQPQHF
TRBJ2-2,.,TRBV4-1,CASSQVWTRPGSTGELFF
TRBJ2-3,TRBD2,TRBV5-1,CASSLGTSGSTDTQYF
TRBJ2-1,.,TRBV7-3,CASSYRSAGYNEQFF
TRBJ2-7,.,TRBV2,CASGGGYEQYF
TRBJ1-1,TRBD1,TRBV10-1,CAINRGNTEAFF
TRBJ1-4,.,TRBV4-1,CASSQPLEEVRTVGPKLFF
TRBJ1-2,TRBD1,TRBV3-1/TRBV3-2,CASSLGVTGGGYTF
TRBJ2-3,.,TRBV29-1,CSVEDGRGDTDTQYF
TRBJ2-7,TRBD1,TRBV29-1,CSVEGGGDRGYEQYF
TRBJ1-1,.,TRBV3-1/TRBV3-2,CASSHLWGGTEAFF
TRBJ1-5,.,TRBV10-1,CAIPWEGVGNQPQHF
TRBJ1-6,.,TRBV7-9,CASSLYPTSPLHF
TRBJ2-3,TRBD2,TRBV30,CAWTHLAGGLTDTQYF